A selection of T cell receptor beta chains follows, all from one sample in a study of shared clonotypes between healthy human individuals. Using immunoSEQ multiplex PCR, the repertoire was profiled, and TCRdb retains in-frame clones only, with some absent. Altogether some 1,400,000 clones are present, 95% to 97% being singletons, with the ten largest covering approximately 1.1%. Sequenced sample: naive CD4+ T cells sorted from blood. The receptors come from a man aged 25-45 years in good health. Each CDR3 is given with its conserved first and last residue. Fields, in order: clone size, D gene, J gene, V gene, CDR3 protein, CDR3 DNA. D genes are given only for firm matches. Where a row states a size, it is once, few, many or the class of an expanded clone; other rows omit it.

clone_size: NA
d_call: TRBD2
j_call: TRBJ2-3
v_call: TRBV5-1
cdr3_aa: CASRDPAGNTDTQYF
cdr3_nt: TGCGCCAGCAGGGACCCAGCGGGGAACACAGATACGCAGTATTTT

clone_size: once
d_call: NA
j_call: TRBJ1-2
v_call: TRBV28
cdr3_aa: CASSALYRSYGYTF
cdr3_nt: TGTGCCAGCAGCGCCCTATATCGCAGCTATGGCTACACCTTC

clone_size: NA
d_call: TRBD1
j_call: TRBJ1-5
v_call: TRBV18
cdr3_aa: CASSPAGQGNQPQHF
cdr3_nt: TGTGCCAGCTCACCCGCGGGACAGGGGAATCAGCCCCAGCATTTT

clone_size: NA
d_call: TRBD1
j_call: TRBJ2-1
v_call: TRBV11-2
cdr3_aa: CASSRDRGRYNEQFF
cdr3_nt: TGTGCCAGCAGCAGGGACAGGGGGCGGTACAATGAGCAGTTCTTC

clone_size: NA
d_call: NA
j_call: TRBJ2-3
v_call: TRBV20-1
cdr3_aa: CSAFLVDTQYF
cdr3_nt: TGCAGTGCCTTCCTGGTAGATACGCAGTATTTT

clone_size: NA
d_call: NA
j_call: TRBJ1-2
v_call: TRBV5-8
cdr3_aa: CASSLRNSNYGYTF
cdr3_nt: TGTGCCAGCAGCTTGAGGAATAGTAACTATGGCTACACCTTC

clone_size: few
d_call: NA
j_call: TRBJ1-4
v_call: TRBV6-6
cdr3_aa: CASTKGASEKLFF
cdr3_nt: TGTGCCAGCACTAAAGGGGCGAGTGAAAAACTGTTTTTT

clone_size: NA
d_call: NA
j_call: TRBJ2-7
v_call: TRBV6-5
cdr3_aa: CASRTYGEQYF
cdr3_nt: TGTGCCAGCAGAACCTATGGCGAGCAGTACTTC

clone_size: NA
d_call: NA
j_call: TRBJ2-1
v_call: TRBV9
cdr3_aa: CASSGTGTILGNEQFF
cdr3_nt: TGTGCCAGCAGCGGAACCGGGACCATCCTCGGGAATGAGCAGTTCTTC

clone_size: NA
d_call: TRBD2
j_call: TRBJ2-3
v_call: TRBV29-1
cdr3_aa: CSVSGTSDAGDTQYF
cdr3_nt: TGCAGCGTTTCCGGGACTAGCGACGCAGGGGATACGCAGTATTTT

clone_size: NA
d_call: NA
j_call: TRBJ1-2
v_call: TRBV5-1
cdr3_aa: CASSRDTYGYTF
cdr3_nt: TGCGCCAGCAGTCGGGACACCTATGGCTACACCTTC

clone_size: NA
d_call: NA
j_call: TRBJ1-5
v_call: TRBV28
cdr3_aa: CASSHPQHF
cdr3_nt: TGTGCCAGCAGCCATCCCCAGCATTTT

clone_size: NA
d_call: NA
j_call: TRBJ2-3
v_call: TRBV4-1
cdr3_aa: CASSQGDGSRRTDTQYF
cdr3_nt: TGCGCCAGCAGCCAAGGAGACGGGAGCAGACGCACAGATACGCAGTATTTT

clone_size: NA
d_call: TRBD2
j_call: TRBJ2-2
v_call: TRBV6-5
cdr3_aa: CASTVIAGGTGELFF
cdr3_nt: TGTGCCAGCACCGTAATAGCGGGAGGCACCGGGGAGCTGTTTTTT

clone_size: NA
d_call: NA
j_call: TRBJ2-3
v_call: TRBV7-9
cdr3_aa: CASSSLPGNTDTQYF
cdr3_nt: TGTGCCAGCAGCTCCTTGCCGGGTAACACAGATACGCAGTATTTT

clone_size: NA
d_call: NA
j_call: TRBJ1-5
v_call: TRBV28
cdr3_aa: CASTQGTTFSNQPQHF
cdr3_nt: TGTGCCAGCACCCAAGGGACTACCTTTAGCAATCAGCCCCAGCATTTT

clone_size: NA
d_call: NA
j_call: TRBJ2-5
v_call: TRBV27
cdr3_aa: CASSLGEQETQYF
cdr3_nt: TGTGCCAGCAGTTTAGGGGAACAAGAGACCCAGTACTTC

clone_size: NA
d_call: TRBD1
j_call: TRBJ2-7
v_call: TRBV4-3
cdr3_aa: CASSQDFRTGFNEQYF
cdr3_nt: TGCGCCAGCAGCCAAGATTTCCGGACAGGGTTTAACGAGCAGTACTTC

clone_size: NA
d_call: NA
j_call: TRBJ2-7
v_call: TRBV7-9
cdr3_aa: CASSAWEGGSYEQYF
cdr3_nt: TGTGCCAGCAGCGCGTGGGAGGGGGGATCCTACGAGCAGTACTTC

clone_size: NA
d_call: NA
j_call: TRBJ2-5
v_call: TRBV5-1
cdr3_aa: CASGAVGQETQYF
cdr3_nt: TGCGCCAGCGGAGCAGTGGGCCAAGAGACCCAGTACTTC

clone_size: NA
d_call: NA
j_call: TRBJ1-5
v_call: TRBV9
cdr3_aa: CASSVNGGMGQPQHF
cdr3_nt: TGTGCCAGCAGCGTAAACGGGGGGATGGGTCAGCCCCAGCATTTT

clone_size: NA
d_call: NA
j_call: TRBJ1-1
v_call: TRBV7-6
cdr3_aa: CASSLGTNTEAFF
cdr3_nt: TGTGCCAGCAGCCTGGGGACGAACACTGAAGCTTTCTTT

clone_size: NA
d_call: TRBD1
j_call: TRBJ1-2
v_call: TRBV6-1
cdr3_aa: CASSEAMDRTVYGYTF
cdr3_nt: TGTGCCAGCAGTGAAGCTATGGACAGGACCGTCTATGGCTACACCTTC

clone_size: NA
d_call: NA
j_call: TRBJ1-1
v_call: TRBV5-1
cdr3_aa: CASSLDGGGTEAFF
cdr3_nt: TGCGCCAGCAGCTTGGATGGGGGTGGTACTGAAGCTTTCTTT

clone_size: NA
d_call: TRBD1
j_call: TRBJ2-7
v_call: TRBV5-1
cdr3_aa: CASSVMGQGGEQYF
cdr3_nt: TGCGCCAGCAGCGTGATGGGACAGGGTGGAGAGCAGTACTTC

clone_size: NA
d_call: NA
j_call: TRBJ1-4
v_call: TRBV18
cdr3_aa: CASSPGATNEKLFF
cdr3_nt: TGTGCCAGCTCACCAGGTGCAACTAATGAAAAACTGTTTTTT

clone_size: NA
d_call: TRBD1
j_call: TRBJ2-7
v_call: TRBV29-1
cdr3_aa: CSVVKRDRSYEQYF
cdr3_nt: TGCAGCGTTGTAAAGAGGGACAGGAGCTACGAGCAGTACTTC

clone_size: NA
d_call: TRBD1
j_call: TRBJ1-5
v_call: TRBV28
cdr3_aa: CASSRGQGHSNQPQHF
cdr3_nt: TGTGCCAGCAGTCGAGGACAGGGCCATAGCAATCAGCCCCAGCATTTT

clone_size: NA
d_call: NA
j_call: TRBJ2-7
v_call: TRBV11-3
cdr3_aa: CASSFRPTGNEQYF
cdr3_nt: TGTGCCAGCAGCTTTAGGCCCACCGGGAACGAGCAGTACTTC

clone_size: NA
d_call: NA
j_call: TRBJ1-1
v_call: TRBV29-1
cdr3_aa: CSVREMNTEAFF
cdr3_nt: TGCAGCGTCCGGGAGATGAACACTGAAGCTTTCTTT

clone_size: NA
d_call: TRBD2
j_call: TRBJ2-1
v_call: TRBV2
cdr3_aa: CASSEGLAGGLGHEQFF
cdr3_nt: TGTGCCAGCAGCGAGGGGCTAGCGGGAGGGCTAGGACATGAGCAGTTCTTC

clone_size: NA
d_call: NA
j_call: TRBJ2-1
v_call: TRBV6-4
cdr3_aa: CASSDTAATYNEQFF
cdr3_nt: TGTGCCAGCAGTGATACAGCGGCGACCTACAATGAGCAGTTCTTC

clone_size: few
d_call: NA
j_call: TRBJ2-6
v_call: TRBV28
cdr3_aa: CASYTPSGANVLTF
cdr3_nt: TGTGCCAGCTACACCCCCTCTGGGGCCAACGTCCTGACTTTC